Each of the 14 T cell receptor beta chains below was sequenced from the same sample in a study of cytomegalovirus exposure and HLA in healthy donors listed by TCRdb under 2017. The library was made by the immunoSEQ multiplex PCR assay. For the multiplex PCR, a mixture combining 60 forward primers for TCR Vbeta segments and 13 reverse primers for TCR Jbeta segments was used. The table was pulled from immuneACCESS by TCRdb, which kept in-frame rearrangements only. Such tables lose some clones; where checked, under half of the loss comes from unresolved V genes, and the rest has no known cause. The sample contains 150,000 to 200,000 clones, around three quarters of them found a single time. Together, the top ten hold 3% to 4% of the sample. Material: PBMCs. These TCRs come from a male donor in good health and CMV-seronegative.

V gene TRBV27 combines with J gene TRBJ2-7; 12 bases are shared with TRBD1. CDR1 is MNHEY, CDR2 SMNVEV, per germline (reference sequence). The V gene end was trimmed by 2 bases and the J gene end by 5 bases; junction bases not matched to a gene: 7. This CDR3 comprises 16 residues. The CDR3 bases are TGTGCCAGCAGTTTAGGTTCCGGGACAGGGGGCCACGAGCAGTACTTC. Protein sequence: CASSLGSGTGGHEQYF.

CDR3 sequence: CASSVTRLAGDEYF. The CDR3 nucleotides are TGTGCCAGCAGCGTAACCAGACTAGCGGGAGATGAGTACTTC. This chain uses TRBV28 with TRBJ2-7, with 12 bases fitting TRBD2. Looked up from germline, CDR1 is MDHEN and CDR2 is SYDVKM. The CDR3 has 14 amino acids. The ends lost 6 bases at V and 11 bases at J; junction bases unmatched: 11.

The chain couples TRBV27 to TRBJ1-1, with 8 nucleotides matching TRBD1. Germline V CDR1 and CDR2: MNHEY, SMNVEV (reference sequence). This CDR3 comprises 13 residues. J lost 6 bases, V lost 8 bases, and 8 bases had no gene match. The CDR3 sequence: CASWTGTLAEAFF. The DNA of the CDR3 is TGTGCCAGCTGGACAGGGACCCTAGCTGAAGCTTTCTTT.

The V call is TRBV9, the J call TRBJ2-3; tentatively, D is TRBD2 (5 bases). The V gene lost 4 bases and the J gene lost 0 bases, with 9 bases spanning the gap. The length of the CDR3 is 14 residues. The V gene's germline CDR1 is SGDLS and CDR2 YYNGEE. The CDR3 nucleotides read TGTGCCAGCAGCCTCGGGGTCAGCACAGATACGCAGTATTTT. This codes for CASSLGVSTDTQYF.

The chain uses TRBV5-4 and TRBJ2-7; 8 positions match TRBD2. Per germline, CDR1 SGHNT and CDR2 YYREEE (reference sequence). CDR3 length: 14 amino acids. The J segment lost 4 bases and the V segment lost 8 bases, leaving 11 bases of the junction unmatched. The DNA for the CDR3 is TGTGCCAGTTCGTCTGGCGGGGGGCAGTACGAGCAGTACTTC. It codes for CASSSGGGQYEQYF.

This rearrangement joins TRBV11-2 to TRBJ2-3; D uncertain. The V end lost 5 bases, the J end lost 5 bases, and 8 bases lay between the germline ends. There are 12 residues in the CDR3. Germline assignment: CDR1 SGHAT and CDR2 FQNNGV. The CDR3 DNA reads as TGTGCCAGCAGCCAACAAGTAGATACGCAGTATTTT. Protein product: CASSQQVDTQYF.

This clone occurred a few times. The chain is built from TRBV23-1 and TRBJ2-2; 7 nucleotides agree with TRBD1. TRBV23-1 is recorded as an ORF, its role being uncertain. V lost 4 bases and J lost 2; bases outside the gene matches: 28. The CDR3 loop spans 23 amino acids. CDR3 sequence reads: CASSRWERQGLGKSGRNTGELFF. Here the CDR3 DNA reads TGCGCCAGCAGTCGTTGGGAGAGACAGGGCTTAGGGAAGTCGGGCAGAAACACCGGGGAGCTGTTTTTT.

The J gene is TRBJ2-5, the V gene TRBV27; D not resolved. The CDR3 is 13 residues long. V was trimmed by 2 bases and J by 7 bases, leaving 11 bases between them. The V gene's germline CDR1 is MNHEY and CDR2 SMNVEV (reference sequence). The CDR3 sequence is CASSLGYSGTQYF. The CDR3 DNA reads TGTGCCAGCAGTTTAGGGTACTCGGGGACCCAGTACTTC.

CDR3 in amino acids: CASGTYEQYF. The CDR3 bases are TGTGCCAGCGGCACCTACGAGCAGTACTTC. The V and J genes are TRBV27 and TRBJ2-7; D is unresolved. Trimming pared 8 bases from V and 2 bases from J, leaving 4 bases between. The CDR3 covers 10 residues. The germline V gene encodes CDR1 MNHEY and CDR2 SMNVEV (reference sequence).

The rearrangement joins TRBV18 to TRBJ2-1; 16 bases are shared with TRBD2. This CDR3 has 17 amino acids. The J segment lost 6 bases and the V segment lost 0 bases, leaving 2 bases of the junction unmatched. In germline, CDR1 is KGHSH, CDR2 LQKENI. CDR3 protein: CASSPPGLAGGPNEQFF. The CDR3 coding sequence is TGTGCCAGCTCACCACCGGGACTAGCGGGGGGGCCCAATGAGCAGTTCTTC.

This clone was seen more than once but under ten times. The chain uses TRBV14 and TRBJ1-2; D is ambiguous. V gave up 4 bases and J gave up 2 bases, with 8 bases separating them. The CDR3 loop spans 13 amino acids. CDR1 SGHDN and CDR2 FVKESK come from the germline V gene. The CDR3: CASSPELNYGYTF. Here the CDR3 DNA reads TGTGCCAGCAGCCCAGAATTAAACTATGGCTACACCTTC. Full variable domain (rest looked up from reference TRBV14 and TRBJ1-2): EAGVTQFPSHSVIEKGQTVTLRCDPISGHDNLYWYRRVMGKEIKFLLHFVKESKQDESGMPNNRFLAERTGGTYSTLKVQPAELEDSGVYFCASSPELNYGYTFGSGTRLTVV.

The V gene is TRBV5-5, the J gene TRBJ2-7; the D gene is possibly TRBD1 (5 bases). CDR1 is SGHKS, CDR2 YYEKEE, per germline (reference sequence). V was clipped by 0 bases and J by 3 bases, with 10 bases between them. The CDR3 totals 14 residues. Here the CDR3 DNA reads TGTGCCAGCAGCTTGGGTGGACAAGGCTACGAGCAGTACTTC. Amino acids: CASSLGGQGYEQYF.

This clone showed up just a few times. The DNA for the CDR3 is TGTGCCAGCAGCCGACAGGGGGGCCAACAAGAGACCCAGTACTTC. It encodes CASSRQGGQQETQYF. The chain carries TRBV7-2 and TRBJ2-5; 9 bases are shared with TRBD1. The CDR3 has 15 amino acids. V trimming: 5 bases; J trimming: 2 bases; junction bases outside the gene matches: 6. Germline values: CDR1 SGHTA, CDR2 FQGNSA.

The chain joins TRBV13 to TRBJ2-5; 8 bases are shared with TRBD2. Trimming took 7 bases from V and 3 from J; bases not matched to a gene: 10. Per the germline V gene, CDR1 is PRHDT and CDR2 is FYEKMQ (reference sequence). This CDR3 is built from 15 residues. The CDR3 region is CASKLAALREETQYF. The CDR3 DNA sequence: TGTGCCAGCAAACTAGCGGCCTTAAGGGAAGAGACCCAGTACTTC.